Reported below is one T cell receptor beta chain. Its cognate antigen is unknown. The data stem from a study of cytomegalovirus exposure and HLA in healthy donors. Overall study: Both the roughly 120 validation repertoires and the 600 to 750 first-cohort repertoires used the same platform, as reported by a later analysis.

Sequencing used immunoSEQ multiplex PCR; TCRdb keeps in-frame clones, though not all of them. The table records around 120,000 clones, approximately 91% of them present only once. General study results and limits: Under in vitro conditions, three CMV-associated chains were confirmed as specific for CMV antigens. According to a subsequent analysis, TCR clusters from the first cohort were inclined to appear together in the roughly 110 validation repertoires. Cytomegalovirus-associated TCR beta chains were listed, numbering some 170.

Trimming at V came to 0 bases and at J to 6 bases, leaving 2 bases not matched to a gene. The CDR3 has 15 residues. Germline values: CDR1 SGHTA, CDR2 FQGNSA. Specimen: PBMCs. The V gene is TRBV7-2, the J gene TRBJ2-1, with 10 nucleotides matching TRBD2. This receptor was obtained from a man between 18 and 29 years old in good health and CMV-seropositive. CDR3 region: CASSLASGGFNEQFF. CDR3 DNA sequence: TGTGCCAGCAGCTTAGCTAGCGGGGGGTTCAATGAGCAGTTCTTC.